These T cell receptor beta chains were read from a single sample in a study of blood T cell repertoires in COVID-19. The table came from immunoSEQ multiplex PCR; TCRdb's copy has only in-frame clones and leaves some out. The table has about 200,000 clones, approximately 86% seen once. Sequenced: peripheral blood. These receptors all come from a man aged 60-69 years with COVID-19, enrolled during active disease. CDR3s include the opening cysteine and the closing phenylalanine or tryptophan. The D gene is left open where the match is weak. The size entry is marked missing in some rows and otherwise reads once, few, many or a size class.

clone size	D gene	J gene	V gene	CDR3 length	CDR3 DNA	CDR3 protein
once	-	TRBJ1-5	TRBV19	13	TGTGCCACTAAAACCAGGGGCAATCAGCCCCAGCATTTT	CATKTRGNQPQHF
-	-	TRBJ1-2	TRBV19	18	TGTGCCAGTAGTAGGGGACGGGACTTCGCTTCCTCTAACTATGGCTACACCTTC	CASSRGRDFASSNYGYTF
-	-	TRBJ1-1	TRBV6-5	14	TGTGCCAGCAGTTACTCGCTCAGAATCACTGAAGCTTTCTTT	CASSYSLRITEAFF
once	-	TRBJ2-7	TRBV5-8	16	TGTGCCAGCAGCTTGTTGTACGGGAGTTCCACCTACGAGCAGTACTTC	CASSLLYGSSTYEQYF
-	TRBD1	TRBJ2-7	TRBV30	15	TGTGCCTGTATCATTACAGGGGGCTCCTCCTACGAGCAGTACTTC	CACIITGGSSYEQYF
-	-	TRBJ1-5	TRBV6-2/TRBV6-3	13	TGTGCCAGCAGTTTGGTGCTAAATCAGCCCCAGCATTTT	CASSLVLNQPQHF
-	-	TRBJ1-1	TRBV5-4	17	TGTGCCAGCAGCTCTACCTTCTCAGGGGAAGGTTCCACTGAAGCTTTCTTT	CASSSTFSGEGSTEAFF
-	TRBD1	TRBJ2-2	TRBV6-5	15	TGTGCCAGCAGGTACGGGACAGCGAACACCGGGGAGCTGTTTTTT	CASRYGTANTGELFF
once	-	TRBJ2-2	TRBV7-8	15	TGTGCCAGCAGCCATATAACTTCTCACACCGGGGAGCTGTTTTTT	CASSHITSHTGELFF
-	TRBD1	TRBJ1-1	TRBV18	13	TGTGCCAGCTCACGACAGGGGGCATCTGAAGCTTTCTTT	CASSRQGASEAFF
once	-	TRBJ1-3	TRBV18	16	TGTGCCAGCTCACCAAGCCTCGAGGGCTCTGGAAACACCATATATTTT	CASSPSLEGSGNTIYF
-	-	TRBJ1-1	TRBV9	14	TGTGCCAGCAGTTGGGGGGACTTGAACACTGAAGCTTTCTTT	CASSWGDLNTEAFF
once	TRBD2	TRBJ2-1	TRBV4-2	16	TGTGCCAGCAGCCAAGGCTTCCTAGCGGGAGAGGATGAGCAGTTCTTC	CASSQGFLAGEDEQFF
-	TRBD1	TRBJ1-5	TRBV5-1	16	TGCGCCAGCAGCTTGACAGGGGGCAAGGGCAATCAGCCCCAGCATTTT	CASSLTGGKGNQPQHF
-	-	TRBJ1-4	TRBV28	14	TGTGCCAGCAGCCTTGGGCGGGGAGATGAAAAACTGTTTTTT	CASSLGRGDEKLFF
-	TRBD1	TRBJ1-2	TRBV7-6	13	TGTGCCAGCAGCCAGCAGGGGGATGATGGCTACACCTTC	CASSQQGDDGYTF
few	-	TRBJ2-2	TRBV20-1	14	TGCAGTGCTAGTAGTCTACCCAACACCGGGGAGCTGTTTTTT	CSASSLPNTGELFF
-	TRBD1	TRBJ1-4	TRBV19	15	TGTGCCAGTAGTGGCGAGGACAGGGGGAATGAAAAACTGTTTTTT	CASSGEDRGNEKLFF
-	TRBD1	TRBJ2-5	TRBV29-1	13	TGCAGCGCCGGACAGGGAAGAGGGGAGACCCAGTACTTC	CSAGQGRGETQYF
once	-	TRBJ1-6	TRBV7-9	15	TGTGCCAGCAGCTTTGGGGGCGCCCATAATTCACCCCTCCACTTT	CASSFGGAHNSPLHF
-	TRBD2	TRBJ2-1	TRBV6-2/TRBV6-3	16	TGTGCCAGCAGCCTCGCGACTAGCGGGAGGGTCAATGAGCAGTTCTTC	CASSLATSGRVNEQFF
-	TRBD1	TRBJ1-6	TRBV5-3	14	TGTGCCCAGTTACGGGACAGGGATAATTCACCCCTCCACTTT	CAQLRDRDNSPLHF
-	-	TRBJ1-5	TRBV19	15	TGTGCCAGCCAAACGGGGAGGGCTAGCAATCAGCCCCAGCATTTT	CASQTGRASNQPQHF
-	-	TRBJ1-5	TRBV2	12	TGTGCCAGCACCGCGGAAGGTCTGCCCCAGCATTTT	CASTAEGLPQHF
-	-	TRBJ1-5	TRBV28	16	TGTGCCAGCAGTCTCCCTTCCTCACAGAAAAATCAGCCCCAGCATTTT	CASSLPSSQKNQPQHF
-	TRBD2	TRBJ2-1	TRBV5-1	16	TGCGCCAGCAGCTTGAGCGGGACCCCGTTGGGGAATGAGCAGTTCTTC	CASSLSGTPLGNEQFF
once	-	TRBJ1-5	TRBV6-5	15	TGTGCCAGCAACCCGACAGGACCGAGCAATCAGCCCCAGCATTTT	CASNPTGPSNQPQHF
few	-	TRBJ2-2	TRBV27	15	TGTGCCAGCAGTTCTGGAGGGATCGGCACCGGGGAGCTGTTTTTT	CASSSGGIGTGELFF
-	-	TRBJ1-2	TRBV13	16	TGTGCCAGCAGCTTAGAGACAGCGCGACCGTTCTATGGCTACACCTTC	CASSLETARPFYGYTF
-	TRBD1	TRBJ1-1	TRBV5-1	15	TGCGCCAGCAGCTTGGGAGGGGGCGCGGGCACTGAAGCTTTCTTT	CASSLGGGAGTEAFF
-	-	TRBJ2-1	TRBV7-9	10	TGTGCCACCGTAGCGAATGAGCAGTTCTTC	CATVANEQFF